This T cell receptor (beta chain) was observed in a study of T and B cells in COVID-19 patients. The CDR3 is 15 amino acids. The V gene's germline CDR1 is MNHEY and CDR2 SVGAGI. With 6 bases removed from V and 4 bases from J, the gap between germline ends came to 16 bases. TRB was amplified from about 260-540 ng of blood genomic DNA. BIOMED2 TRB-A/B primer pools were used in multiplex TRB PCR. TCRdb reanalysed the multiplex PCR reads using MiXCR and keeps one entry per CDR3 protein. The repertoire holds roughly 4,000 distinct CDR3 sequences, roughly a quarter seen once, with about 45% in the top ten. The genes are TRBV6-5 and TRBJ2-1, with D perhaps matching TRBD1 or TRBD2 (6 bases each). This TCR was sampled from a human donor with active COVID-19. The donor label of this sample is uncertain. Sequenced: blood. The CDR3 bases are TGTGCCAGCAGCCTAGGGGGGACCAATTACAATGAGCAGTTCTTC. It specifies CASSLGGTNYNEQFF.